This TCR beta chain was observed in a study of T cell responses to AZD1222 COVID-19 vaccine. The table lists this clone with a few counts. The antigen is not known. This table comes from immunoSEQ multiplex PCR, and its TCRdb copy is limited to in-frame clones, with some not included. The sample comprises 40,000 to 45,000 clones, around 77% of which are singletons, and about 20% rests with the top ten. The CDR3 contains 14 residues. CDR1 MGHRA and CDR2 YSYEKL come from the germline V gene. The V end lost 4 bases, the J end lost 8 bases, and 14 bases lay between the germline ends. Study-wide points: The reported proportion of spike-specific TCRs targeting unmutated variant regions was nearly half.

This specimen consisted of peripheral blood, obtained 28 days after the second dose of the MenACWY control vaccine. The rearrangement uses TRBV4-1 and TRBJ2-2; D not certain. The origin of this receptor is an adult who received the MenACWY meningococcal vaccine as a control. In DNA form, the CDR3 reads TGCGCCAGCAGCCTAGGGCCTGTTGCGGGGGAGCTGTTTTTT. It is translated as CASSLGPVAGELFF.